The rows below give T cell receptor beta chains drawn from one sample of a study of cytomegalovirus exposure and HLA in healthy donors. TCRdb's table, derived via immunoSEQ multiplex PCR, lists solely in-frame clones and lacks some. The table has over 150,000 clones, 75% to 85% seen once. Sequenced sample: PBMCs. Source of these receptors: a man under 40 in good health and CMV-seropositive. Both conserved end residues are part of each CDR3. Fields, in order: D gene, clone size, V gene, CDR3 length, J gene, CDR3 protein, CDR3 DNA. The D gene is left open where the match is weak. The size entry is marked missing in some rows and otherwise reads once, few, many or a size class.

>TRBD2|once|TRBV15|15|TRBJ2-5
CATSREGAGDETQYF
TGTGCCACCAGCAGAGAAGGAGCGGGAGATGAGACCCAGTACTTC
>TRBD1|few|TRBV4-1|15|TRBJ1-2
CASSQDPGQVYGYTF
TGCGCCAGCAGCCAGGACCCGGGACAGGTCTATGGCTACACCTTC
>TRBD1|.|TRBV7-9|14|TRBJ2-7
CASSLPGQGYEQYF
TGTGCCAGCAGCCTACCGGGACAGGGCTACGAGCAGTACTTC
>TRBD2|once|TRBV30|13|TRBJ2-7
CAWSVASGSEQYF
TGTGCCTGGAGTGTGGCTAGCGGGAGTGAGCAGTACTTC
>.|once|TRBV30|12|TRBJ2-2
CAWTRNTGELFF
TGTGCCTGGACCCGGAACACCGGGGAGCTGTTTTTT
>TRBD2|once|TRBV7-6|17|TRBJ2-3
CASSSRLAGGSTDTQYF
TGTGCCAGCAGCTCCCGACTAGCGGGGGGTAGCACAGATACGCAGTATTTT
>.|.|TRBV14|12|TRBJ1-2
CASSRFELGYTF
TGTGCCAGCAGCCGGTTCGAGCTTGGCTACACCTTC
>TRBD2|.|TRBV27|16|TRBJ2-3
CASSGRLAGGADTQYF
TGTGCCAGCAGTGGTCGACTAGCGGGAGGCGCAGATACGCAGTATTTT
>.|.|TRBV30|14|TRBJ2-7
CAWDGGFQGGEQYF
TGTGCCTGGGATGGGGGGTTCCAAGGGGGCGAGCAGTACTTC
>TRBD2|.|TRBV28|17|TRBJ2-2
CASSLSLAGSNTGELFF
TGTGCCAGCAGTTTATCCCTAGCGGGGTCGAACACCGGGGAGCTGTTTTTT
>.|.|TRBV6-5|15|TRBJ2-7
CASSPGGTGSYEQYF
TGTGCCAGCAGTCCTGGGGGGACGGGCTCCTACGAGCAGTACTTC
>TRBD1|.|TRBV30|18|TRBJ2-3
CAWSTFIVGQGRTDTQYF
TGTGCCTGGAGTACCTTTATCGTCGGACAGGGGCGCACAGATACGCAGTATTTT
>.|.|TRBV19|13|TRBJ1-5
CASSIPGYQPQHF
TGTGCCAGTAGTATTCCGGGGTATCAGCCCCAGCATTTT
>.|.|TRBV28|15|TRBJ1-1
CAGRGAGNGDTEAFF
TGTGCCGGCCGGGGGGCAGGGAACGGGGACACTGAAGCTTTCTTT
>TRBD2|.|TRBV4-1|15|TRBJ2-7
CASSPSGGGAYEQYF
TGCGCCAGCAGCCCCTCTGGCGGGGGGGCGTACGAGCAGTACTTC
>.|.|TRBV4-3|17|TRBJ2-7
CASSRSLGGLGSYEQYF
TGCGCCAGCAGCCGATCCTTAGGGGGTTTAGGCTCCTACGAGCAGTACTTC
>.|.|TRBV2|13|TRBJ2-7
CASFSGRRYEQYF
TGTGCCAGCTTCTCGGGGAGGAGGTACGAGCAGTACTTC
>.|.|TRBV5-1|16|TRBJ2-4
CASSLPLTGGNDIQYF
TGCGCCAGCAGCCTACCGCTGACAGGAGGCAATGACATTCAGTACTTC
>TRBD2|.|TRBV7-3|21|TRBJ2-3
CASSLNSGRALRGLGIDTQYF
TGTGCCAGCAGCTTAAATAGCGGGAGGGCTTTACGGGGGCTGGGTATCGATACGCAGTATTTT
>.|.|TRBV12-5|15|TRBJ1-1
CASGLTGTAHTEAFF
TGTGCTAGTGGTTTGACAGGGACGGCCCACACTGAAGCTTTCTTT
>TRBD2|few|TRBV5-1|17|TRBJ2-2
CASSLRREGQDTGELFF
TGCGCCAGCAGCTTGAGGAGGGAGGGCCAGGACACCGGGGAGCTGTTTTTT
>TRBD2|once|TRBV5-1|15|TRBJ2-3
CASSWRTSGTDTQYF
TGCGCCAGCAGCTGGCGGACTAGCGGGACAGATACGCAGTATTTT
>.|.|TRBV7-6|13|TRBJ2-5
CASSPLASETQYF
TGTGCCAGCAGCCCTCTAGCGTCTGAGACCCAGTACTTC
>TRBD1|.|TRBV7-2|14|TRBJ1-1
CASSRPRQGAQAFF
TGTGCCAGCAGCCGTCCCCGTCAGGGGGCTCAGGCTTTCTTT
>.|.|TRBV11-2|15|TRBJ2-7
CASSLVDNFSAEQYF
TGTGCCAGCAGCTTAGTTGACAATTTTTCCGCCGAGCAGTACTTC
>TRBD1|.|TRBV5-1|14|TRBJ1-3
CASSLGGTENTIYF
TGCGCCAGCAGCCTGGGCGGGACAGAAAACACCATATATTTT
>.|.|TRBV2|14|TRBJ1-2
CASSDGNLNYGYTF
TGTGCCAGCAGTGACGGGAACCTCAACTATGGCTACACCTTC
>TRBD1|.|TRBV28|16|TRBJ2-7
CASSRGFGGQGYEQYF
TGTGCCAGCAGCCGGGGCTTCGGGGGACAGGGCTACGAGCAGTACTTC
>.|.|TRBV4-3|16|TRBJ2-3
CASSQPDGSSTDTQYF
TGCGCCAGCAGCCAACCGGACGGGAGCAGCACAGATACGCAGTATTTT
>.|.|TRBV6-5|16|TRBJ2-7
CASSSERTVSSYEQYF
TGTGCCAGCAGTTCCGAACGGACTGTTAGCTCCTACGAGCAGTACTTC
>TRBD2|.|TRBV27|15|TRBJ2-5
CASSLDAGAGETQYF
TGTGCCAGCAGTTTAGATGCGGGAGCGGGTGAGACCCAGTACTTC
>TRBD2|few|TRBV10-2|17|TRBJ2-3
CASSVIAGGTSTDTQYF
TGCGCCAGCAGTGTGATAGCGGGGGGGACTAGCACAGATACGCAGTATTTT
>.|.|TRBV9|13|TRBJ2-7
CASSVSAGREQYF
TGTGCCAGCAGCGTCTCCGCTGGTCGGGAGCAGTACTTC
>.|few|TRBV5-1|12|TRBJ2-3
CASSYRGDTQYF
TGCGCCAGCAGCTACCGAGGAGATACGCAGTATTTT
>.|.|TRBV19|15|TRBJ1-1
CASSIGGGRSTEAFF
TGTGCCAGTAGTATAGGGGGGGGTAGAAGCACTGAAGCTTTCTTT
>.|once|TRBV7-9|17|TRBJ1-1
CASSLGRVSRGNTEAFF
TGTGCCAGCAGCTTAGGGAGAGTGTCCCGCGGGAACACTGAAGCTTTCTTT
>.|few|TRBV29-1|15|TRBJ1-1
CSVEDGVQGTAEAFF
TGCAGCGTTGAAGATGGCGTGCAGGGCACGGCTGAAGCTTTCTTT
>TRBD1|.|TRBV10-2|17|TRBJ1-6
CASSVGQGALGNSPLHF
TGCGCCAGCAGTGTCGGGCAGGGGGCTCTGGGTAATTCACCCCTCCACTTT